The next 27 T cell receptor beta chains were all read from a single sample in a study of blood T cell repertoires in COVID-19. The data were produced by immunoSEQ multiplex PCR, yet TCRdb's version contains in-frame clones alone and is incomplete. The sample comprises 30,000 to 40,000 clones, roughly 93% of which are singletons, and approximately 0.9% rests with the top ten. Material for sequencing was peripheral blood. The receptors stem from a male donor with active COVID-19.

The rearrangement joins TRBV4-1 to TRBJ2-5; 14 bases are a match to TRBD2. The CDR3 is made up of 19 amino acids. Trimming removed 0 bases from V and 1 base from J; junction bases left unmatched: 7. Germline-derived CDR1 and CDR2 are MGHRA and YSYEKL. CDR3 nucleotide sequence: TGCGCCAGCAGCCAAGAGAGGACTAGCGGGGGGCCCACCCAAGAGACCCAGTACTTC. It specifies CASSQERTSGGPTQETQYF.

The chain combines TRBV7-2 with TRBJ1-2; D is ambiguous. The CDR3 sequence is 13 residues long. Germline CDR1 and CDR2: SGHTA and FQGNSA. Trimming shortened V by 3 bases and J by 6 bases, and 11 bases separated the two germline ends. The CDR3, as DNA: TGTGCCAGCAGCTTTCCCGGGTTCGATGGCTACACCTTC. This gives the protein CASSFPGFDGYTF.

This clone has a single count. This chain connects TRBV9 to TRBJ2-1; 8 bases align to TRBD1. Looked up from germline, CDR1 is SGDLS and CDR2 is YYNGEE. This CDR3 comprises 17 residues. Trimming took 1 base from V and 4 from J; bases not matched to a gene: 10. CDR3 bases: TGTGCCAGCAGCGTAAAGGAAGGGGACAGGAGTTACAATGAGCAGTTCTTC. It specifies CASSVKEGDRSYNEQFF.

This chain uses TRBV5-1 with TRBJ1-6; unclear D gene. This CDR3 comprises 16 residues. The V gene lost 3 bases and the J gene lost 0 bases, with 10 bases spanning the gap. The germline V gene has CDR1 SGHRS and CDR2 YFSETQ. CDR3 in DNA: TGCGCCAGCAGCTCGGACGGGAGCTCCTATAATTCACCCCTCCACTTT. Its protein product is CASSSDGSSYNSPLHF.

This chain links TRBV29-1 with TRBJ2-7; D may be TRBD1 (6 bases). Trimming took 3 bases from V and 3 from J, leaving 15 bases between them. Germline CDR1 SQVTM, CDR2 ANQGSEA. This CDR3 contains 14 residues. CDR3 sequence reads: CSVDFVTGYYEQYF. In nucleotides, the CDR3 is TGCAGCGTTGACTTCGTGACAGGCTACTACGAGCAGTACTTC.

This chain links TRBV28 with TRBJ1-5; D perhaps matches TRBD1 (6 bases). Trimming left V 7 bases short and J 0 bases short, with 13 bases between. CDR1 MDHEN and CDR2 SYDVKM come from the germline V gene. CDR3 length equals 15 residues. This chain's CDR3 is CASNTGIISNQPQHF. For the CDR3, the DNA is TGTGCCAGCAATACAGGGATTATTAGCAATCAGCCCCAGCATTTT.

CDR3 protein: CASSLGTGDQPYF. For the CDR3, the DNA is TGTGCCAGCAGCTTAGGGACAGGGGACCAGCCGTACTTC. V and J are TRBV7-9 and TRBJ2-7; 9 positions agree with TRBD1. V lost 1 base, J lost 12 bases, and 7 bases stayed unmatched. The germline CDR1 and CDR2 sequences are SEHNR and FQNEAQ (reference sequence). This CDR3 is 13 amino acids long.

The chain joins TRBV29-1 to TRBJ1-2; no definite D call. CDR1 is SQVTM and CDR2 is ANQGSEA in the germline V gene. V was cut by 6 bases and J by 4 bases, with 15 bases left in between. This CDR3 comprises 13 residues. CDR3 DNA: TGCAGCGTGTCGGGAGGTCGGGGCTATGGCTACACCTTC. It codes for CSVSGGRGYGYTF.

This clone was detected once. The rearrangement uses TRBV5-1 and TRBJ1-4, with TRBD1 identical over 9 bases. The CDR3 loop spans 15 amino acids. The germline gives CDR1 SGHRS, CDR2 YFSETQ. V trimming: 4 bases; J trimming: 8 bases; junction bases outside the gene matches: 9. The CDR3 loop reads CASSRSGTGHEKLFF. CDR3 bases: TGCGCCAGCAGCCGTTCCGGGACAGGGCACGAAAAACTGTTTTTT.

The gene calls are TRBV7-9 and TRBJ1-2; possibly TRBD1 for D (5 bases). The CDR3 spans 12 residues. V was trimmed by 5 bases and J by 8 bases, leaving 12 bases between them. Germline CDR1 SEHNR, CDR2 FQNEAQ (reference sequence). Here the CDR3 DNA reads TGTGCCAGCAGCCAGAACCAGGGAGGCTACACCTTC. It translates to CASSQNQGGYTF.

This sequence joins TRBV9 and TRBJ1-3; 7 positions match TRBD1. This CDR3 spans 16 amino acids. V was pared by 0 bases and J by 4 bases, with 7 bases of the junction left unmatched. In germline, CDR1 is SGDLS, CDR2 YYNGEE. The chain's CDR3 is CASSVGGRGSGNTIYF. The DNA for the CDR3 is TGTGCCAGCAGCGTAGGCGGCAGGGGGTCAGGAAACACCATATATTTT.

The chain has TRBV5-6 and TRBJ2-7, with a possible D match to TRBD1 (6 bases). The CDR3 totals 14 residues. Trimming removed 0 bases at V and 3 bases at J, with 10 bases between. Germline CDR1 and CDR2: SGHDT and YYEEEE. The CDR3 loop is CASSLGPDSYEQYF. The CDR3 DNA follows: TGTGCCAGCAGCTTGGGACCGGACAGCTACGAGCAGTACTTC.

The chain combines TRBV9 with TRBJ2-1; 11 nucleotides line up with TRBD1. The CDR3 sequence is 15 residues long. Germline trimming cut 2 bases from V and 3 bases from J; bases unmatched to any gene: 1. Germline values: CDR1 SGDLS, CDR2 YYNGEE. This CDR3 reads CASSVGQGDYNEQFF. The DNA of the CDR3 is TGTGCCAGCAGCGTGGGACAGGGGGACTACAATGAGCAGTTCTTC.

The chain is built from TRBV5-1 and TRBJ2-5; D gene ambiguous. V was pared by 4 bases and J by 5 bases, with 12 bases between. Germline V gene lookup returns CDR1 SGHRS and CDR2 YFSETQ. The CDR3 extends over 13 amino acids. CDR3 in amino acids: CASSLRIGETQYF. Written as DNA, the CDR3 is TGCGCCAGCAGCCTGAGGATTGGGGAGACCCAGTACTTC.

The chain joins TRBV7-9 to TRBJ1-2; 7 nucleotides agree with TRBD1. The germline CDR1 and CDR2 sequences are SEHNR and FQNEAQ (reference sequence). This CDR3 comprises 13 residues. V shed 5 bases and J 2 bases; nucleotides not matched to a gene: 2. The CDR3 DNA follows: TGTGCCAGCAGCCCGGGACAGAACTATGGCTACACCTTC. This codes for CASSPGQNYGYTF. The whole variable domain, filled in from reference TRBV7-9 and TRBJ1-2, reads DTGVSQNPRHKITKRGQNVTFRCDPISEHNRLYWYRQTLGQGPEFLTYFQNEAQLEKSRLLSDRFSAERPKGSFSTLEIQRTEQGDSAMYLCASSPGQNYGYTFGSGTRLTVV.

A remark on this clone: A junction boundary mismatches the germline segment, possibly from a read error. Other nucleotide sequences in the sample specify the same CDR3. The chain employs TRBV6-2 or TRBV6-3 and TRBJ2-5, with D possibly matching TRBD2 (6 bases). This CDR3 is 14 amino acids long. Germline V gives CDR1 MNHEY, CDR2 SVGEGT. CDR3 residues: CASSPGGIVETQYF. The DNA of the CDR3 is TGCGCCAGCAGTCCCGGGGGTATAGTAGAGACCCAGTACTTC.

The V gene is TRBV20-1, the J gene TRBJ2-3; TRBD2 matches at 9 bases. Looked up from germline, CDR1 is DFQATT and CDR2 is SNEGSKA (reference sequence). The CDR3 sequence is 16 residues long. V shed 3 bases, J shed 2 bases, and the junction held 9 bases outside the gene matches. The CDR3 DNA follows: TGCAGTGCTAGTCTTGTCAGCGGGGGGTACACAGATACGCAGTATTTT. This sequence encodes CSASLVSGGYTDTQYF.

V usage is TRBV5-4 and J usage is TRBJ2-3; 11 bases align to TRBD2. The V segment lost 2 bases and the J segment 3 bases; nucleotides outside the gene matches: 8. This CDR3 is 17 amino acids long. Germline assignment: CDR1 SGHNT and CDR2 YYREEE (reference sequence). CDR3 sequence reads: CASSFRLAGRKTDTQYF. The CDR3, as DNA: TGTGCCAGCAGCTTCCGACTAGCGGGGAGGAAGACAGATACGCAGTATTTT.

The chain combines TRBV3-1 (or the pseudogene TRBV3-2) with TRBJ1-6; weak D call: TRBD1 (6 bases). CDR1 LGHDT and CDR2 YNNKEL come from the germline V gene (reference sequence). This CDR3 is 17 amino acids long. Trimming cost V 2 bases and J 6 bases, with 17 bases left between them. The CDR3 loop is CASSQRFGGLRNSPLHF. DNA for the CDR3: TGTGCCAGCAGCCAACGGTTCGGGGGGCTTCGTAATTCACCCCTCCACTTT.

This chain joins TRBV7-9 and TRBJ1-6; D uncertain. CDR1 is SEHNR and CDR2 is FQNEAQ in the germline V gene (reference sequence). The length of the CDR3 is 15 residues. V was trimmed by 2 bases and J by 10 bases, leaving 15 bases between them. The chain's CDR3 is CASSLNGGPRSPLHF. Written as DNA, the CDR3 is TGTGCCAGCAGCTTAAACGGCGGGCCGCGGTCACCCCTCCACTTT. The full variable domain, rest sourced from reference TRBV7-9 and TRBJ1-6, is DTGVSQNPRHKITKRGQNVTFRCDPISEHNRLYWYRQTLGQGPEFLTYFQNEAQLEKSRLLSDRFSAERPKGSFSTLEIQRTEQGDSAMYLCASSLNGGPRSPLHFGNGTRLTVT.

This clone was seen once. The chain recombines TRBV12-3 or TRBV12-4 with TRBJ1-2; possible D gene TRBD1, 6 bases. Trimming took off 6 bases at V and 5 bases at J, with 10 bases between the two ends. CDR3 length: 12 amino acids. As DNA, the CDR3 is TGTGCCAGCAGGGGACAACCATATGGCTACACCTTC. Translation gives CASRGQPYGYTF.

The rearrangement links TRBV27 to TRBJ1-1, with TRBD1 identical over 8 bases. The CDR3 totals 16 residues. Unmatched junction bases numbered 9, after V lost 0 bases and J lost 6 bases. The germline V gene has CDR1 MNHEY and CDR2 SMNVEV (reference sequence). The CDR3 loop reads CASSLSLTGALPEAFF. The CDR3 DNA follows: TGTGCCAGCAGTTTATCGTTGACAGGGGCCCTCCCTGAAGCTTTCTTT.

The chain uses TRBV6-4 and TRBJ1-2; D perhaps matches TRBD1 (6 bases). Per the germline V gene, CDR1 is MRHNA and CDR2 is SNTAGT. Trimming took 5 bases from V and 7 from J, leaving 26 bases between them. The CDR3 is 17 amino acids. DNA of the CDR3: TGTGCCAGCAGTAGTGGGCGGGGGACTTATACAGGGCTTGGCTACACCTTC. Its translation: CASSSGRGTYTGLGYTF.

This chain links TRBV6-6 with TRBJ2-3; 9 bases agree with TRBD2. Germline V gene lookup returns CDR1 MNHNY and CDR2 SVGAGI (reference sequence). J gave up 7 bases and V 8 bases, and 7 bases lay outside the gene matches. The CDR3 is made up of 13 amino acids. In DNA form, the CDR3 reads TGTGCCAGCTGGCGGGGGGGCCGGTATACGCAGTATTTT. It encodes CASWRGGRYTQYF.

This chain uses TRBV5-1 with TRBJ1-1, with D hard to call. Germline-derived CDR1 and CDR2 are SGHRS and YFSETQ. The V end lost 1 base, the J end lost 3 bases, and 19 bases lay between the germline ends. The CDR3 is 17 amino acids. For the CDR3, the DNA is TGCGCCAGCAGCTTGAATAGAAGTGGTAGGCGGCACACTGAAGCTTTCTTT. Translation gives CASSLNRSGRRHTEAFF.

This clone was picked up one time. The rearrangement uses TRBV7-9 and TRBJ2-7, with D uncertain. V was pared by 5 bases and J by 1 base, with 6 bases between. The germline V gene encodes CDR1 SEHNR and CDR2 FQNEAQ (reference sequence). The CDR3 totals 12 residues. The CDR3 loop reads CASSAESYEQYF. The CDR3 coding sequence is TGTGCCAGCAGCGCAGAATCCTACGAGCAGTACTTC.

This sequence joins TRBV6-5 and TRBJ1-2; D is ambiguous. Germline CDR1 reads MNHEY; CDR2 reads SVGAGI. The CDR3 contains 12 residues. Trimming cost V 8 bases and J 0 bases, with 7 bases left between them. The CDR3 DNA reads as TGTGCCAGCTTAAAAACTAACTATGGCTACACCTTC. Protein product: CASLKTNYGYTF.